The source of this TCR beta chain is a study of OX40 agonist ivuxolimab in advanced cancers. Notes on the study in general: Clonal expansion by week 6 occurred in CD4+ and CD8+ blood T cells (at 0.1 to 3.0 mg/kg). More expanded clones were found, on average, in CD8+ than in CD4+ T cells.

Repertoires were generated with immunoSEQ multiplex PCR, while TCRdb's copy carries only in-frame clones and drops some. Of tens of thousands of clones listed, 86% are singletons. The CDR3 is made up of 17 amino acids. With 2 bases clipped from V and 4 bases from J, the junction kept 9 bases outside the gene matches. Germline loops: CDR1 SGHVS, CDR2 FNYEAQ. For this clone: The antigen is unknown.

Sequenced material: CD4+ or CD8+ T cells sorted from blood, taken in a trial of the OX40 agonist ivuxolimab. The chain links TRBV7-6 to TRBJ2-2; TRBD1 agrees at 8 bases. The clonotype was recovered from an adult with an advanced solid tumor such as melanoma, head and neck, liver or kidney cancer. CDR3 protein: CASSLLPGQGGTGELFF. Written as DNA, the CDR3 is TGTGCCAGCAGCTTACTTCCTGGACAGGGTGGCACCGGGGAGCTGTTTTTT.